This is a list of T cell receptor beta chains from one sample in a study of CD8+ T cells in alopecia areata. TCRdb's table, derived via immunoSEQ multiplex PCR, lists solely in-frame clones and lacks some. Of 100,000 to 150,000 clones listed, roughly 55% were seen once; the top ten hold around 6%. The material was CD4+ T cells sorted from blood, obtained at week 4, from a patient treated with tofacitinib. The source of these receptors is a human donor with alopecia areata. CDR3s include the opening cysteine and the closing phenylalanine or tryptophan. D genes are given only for firm matches. Only some rows state a clone size, as once, few, many or a class for expanded clones.

v_call: TRBV7-8; d_call: TRBD1; clone_size: -; j_call: TRBJ2-3; cdr3_nt: TGTGCCAGCAGCCCTCGTGGACAGGGGGCAAGCACAGATACGCAGTATTTT; cdr3_aa: CASSPRGQGASTDTQYF
v_call: TRBV5-6; d_call: TRBD2; clone_size: -; j_call: TRBJ2-7; cdr3_nt: TGTGCCGGATCTACCTGGCGGGAGGGCCGGTACGAGCAGTACTTC; cdr3_aa: CAGSTWREGRYEQYF
v_call: TRBV15; d_call: -; clone_size: once; j_call: TRBJ2-2; cdr3_nt: TGTGCCACCAGCAGAGATCAAGGAGGGACCGGGGAGCTGTTTTTT; cdr3_aa: CATSRDQGGTGELFF
v_call: TRBV9; d_call: TRBD1; clone_size: -; j_call: TRBJ1-6; cdr3_nt: TGTGCCAGCAGCGGGGGACAGGGTAGGTTTCGGCCACCCCTCCACTTT; cdr3_aa: CASSGGQGRFRPPLHF
v_call: TRBV10-3; d_call: TRBD2; clone_size: few; j_call: TRBJ2-3; cdr3_nt: TGTGCCATCAGTGATGGCGGGAGGGCCGATACGCAGTATTTT; cdr3_aa: CAISDGGRADTQYF
v_call: TRBV29-1; d_call: -; clone_size: -; j_call: TRBJ2-7; cdr3_nt: TGCAGCGCCCGACAGGAAATATCCTACGAGCAGTACTTC; cdr3_aa: CSARQEISYEQYF
v_call: TRBV7-2; d_call: -; clone_size: once; j_call: TRBJ1-1; cdr3_nt: TGTGCCAGCAGCTTAGATAAGAGTCGAGCTGAAGCTTTCTTT; cdr3_aa: CASSLDKSRAEAFF
v_call: TRBV30; d_call: -; clone_size: -; j_call: TRBJ2-5; cdr3_nt: TGTGCCTGGAGCCCCGGGAACCAAGAGACCCAGTACTTC; cdr3_aa: CAWSPGNQETQYF
v_call: TRBV27; d_call: -; clone_size: -; j_call: TRBJ2-1; cdr3_nt: TGTGCCAGCAAGATCGTGGGAGAGGTCTACAATGAGCAGTTCTTC; cdr3_aa: CASKIVGEVYNEQFF
v_call: TRBV7-3; d_call: -; clone_size: few; j_call: TRBJ2-1; cdr3_nt: TGTGCCAGCAGCCTAGGAGGGGAGAATGAGCAGTTCTTC; cdr3_aa: CASSLGGENEQFF
v_call: TRBV10-3; d_call: -; clone_size: few; j_call: TRBJ2-3; cdr3_nt: TGTGCCATCAGTGAGCCTCTCGGGGAGACAGATACGCAGTATTTT; cdr3_aa: CAISEPLGETDTQYF
v_call: TRBV25-1; d_call: -; clone_size: few; j_call: TRBJ2-5; cdr3_nt: TGTGCCAGCAGTGGAGGGATCCGCCACCAAGAGACCCAGTACTTC; cdr3_aa: CASSGGIRHQETQYF
v_call: TRBV5-1; d_call: -; clone_size: -; j_call: TRBJ2-2; cdr3_nt: TGCGCCAGCAATCGGGACGGCAACACCGGGGAGCTGTTTTTT; cdr3_aa: CASNRDGNTGELFF
v_call: TRBV29-1; d_call: TRBD1; clone_size: -; j_call: TRBJ2-7; cdr3_nt: TGCAGCGTAGACCCGGGACAGGGCAAGTACGAGCAGTACTTC; cdr3_aa: CSVDPGQGKYEQYF
v_call: TRBV29-1; d_call: -; clone_size: -; j_call: TRBJ1-4; cdr3_nt: TGCAGCGTCAACCCCGGGACGGGGAATGAAAAACTGTTTTTT; cdr3_aa: CSVNPGTGNEKLFF
v_call: TRBV30; d_call: -; clone_size: -; j_call: TRBJ1-3; cdr3_nt: TGTGCCTGGATAAGCAGGGGTTCTGGAAACACCATATATTTT; cdr3_aa: CAWISRGSGNTIYF
v_call: TRBV7-3; d_call: -; clone_size: -; j_call: TRBJ2-2; cdr3_nt: TGTGCCAGCACCTCCACAGATAACGCCGGGGAGCTGTTTTTT; cdr3_aa: CASTSTDNAGELFF
v_call: TRBV19; d_call: -; clone_size: few; j_call: TRBJ2-5; cdr3_nt: TGTGCCAGTAGTGTACAGGGAACCGACAAAGAGACCCAGTACTTC; cdr3_aa: CASSVQGTDKETQYF
v_call: TRBV7-2; d_call: TRBD1; clone_size: -; j_call: TRBJ2-1; cdr3_nt: TGTGCCAGCAGCCGCGCCGGGACAGGGAATGAGCAGTTCTTC; cdr3_aa: CASSRAGTGNEQFF
v_call: TRBV28; d_call: -; clone_size: -; j_call: TRBJ2-7; cdr3_nt: TGTGCCAGCAGTCAAACAAGCCTCGGATCCTACGAGCAGTACTTC; cdr3_aa: CASSQTSLGSYEQYF
v_call: TRBV5-1; d_call: -; clone_size: -; j_call: TRBJ2-1; cdr3_nt: TGCGCCAGCAGCTTGGCCGATAGCGGTAACGATGAGCAGTTCTTC; cdr3_aa: CASSLADSGNDEQFF
v_call: TRBV15; d_call: -; clone_size: -; j_call: TRBJ1-6; cdr3_nt: TGTGCCACCAGCAGAGATCGGTCCCAGTTCGTCTCGTCACCCCTCCACTTT; cdr3_aa: CATSRDRSQFVSSPLHF
v_call: TRBV5-1; d_call: TRBD1; clone_size: -; j_call: TRBJ2-7; cdr3_nt: TGCGCCAGCAGCTGGGGGGACAGGTCCTACGAGCAGTACTTC; cdr3_aa: CASSWGDRSYEQYF
v_call: TRBV14; d_call: -; clone_size: -; j_call: TRBJ1-1; cdr3_nt: TGTGCCAGCAGCCAAGGGGCAGGGATGCACACTGAAGCTTTCTTT; cdr3_aa: CASSQGAGMHTEAFF
v_call: TRBV25-1; d_call: -; clone_size: -; j_call: TRBJ2-1; cdr3_nt: TGTGCCAGCCAAAGCCCCGAACGGGGTGATGAGCAGTTCTTC; cdr3_aa: CASQSPERGDEQFF
v_call: TRBV9; d_call: -; clone_size: -; j_call: TRBJ1-1; cdr3_nt: TGTGCCAGCAGCGTAAACCTGAACACTGAAGCTTTCTTT; cdr3_aa: CASSVNLNTEAFF
v_call: TRBV6-1; d_call: -; clone_size: -; j_call: TRBJ2-3; cdr3_nt: TGTGCCAGCAGTGATGTAGGGAGTCGAGGCACAGATACGCAGTATTTT; cdr3_aa: CASSDVGSRGTDTQYF
v_call: TRBV5-7; d_call: -; clone_size: once; j_call: TRBJ1-2; cdr3_nt: TGTGCCAGCAGCCTAGTGGGACGGCCCGTGTACACCTTC; cdr3_aa: CASSLVGRPVYTF
v_call: TRBV30; d_call: -; clone_size: -; j_call: TRBJ2-1; cdr3_nt: TGTGCCTGGGGGGCCTCATCCGTAGATGAGCAGTTCTTC; cdr3_aa: CAWGASSVDEQFF
v_call: TRBV10-3; d_call: -; clone_size: few; j_call: TRBJ2-3; cdr3_nt: TGTGCCATCAGTGAGGGATGGGGCACAGATACGCAGTATTTT; cdr3_aa: CAISEGWGTDTQYF
v_call: TRBV5-1; d_call: -; clone_size: -; j_call: TRBJ1-1; cdr3_nt: TGCGCCAGCAGCTTGCGGCAGGCAAAGACTGAAGCTTTCTTT; cdr3_aa: CASSLRQAKTEAFF
v_call: TRBV6-6; d_call: -; clone_size: -; j_call: TRBJ1-6; cdr3_nt: TGTGCCAGCAGTTTCGACGGGGGCCTAGGATCACCCCTCCACTTT; cdr3_aa: CASSFDGGLGSPLHF
v_call: TRBV28; d_call: -; clone_size: -; j_call: TRBJ2-7; cdr3_nt: TGTGCCAGCAGCCAAAACTACGAGCAGTACTTC; cdr3_aa: CASSQNYEQYF
v_call: TRBV11-3; d_call: TRBD2; clone_size: few; j_call: TRBJ2-5; cdr3_nt: TGTGCCAGCAGCTCCGAACTAGCGGGGGGGCAGGAAGAGACCCAGTACTTC; cdr3_aa: CASSSELAGGQEETQYF
v_call: TRBV28; d_call: -; clone_size: few; j_call: TRBJ2-6; cdr3_nt: TGTGCCAGCAGTGGCAGGGCTGGGGCCAACGTCCTGACTTTC; cdr3_aa: CASSGRAGANVLTF
v_call: TRBV25-1; d_call: -; clone_size: -; j_call: TRBJ2-2; cdr3_nt: TGTGCCAGCAGTGATTGGCAGAACACCGGGGAGCTGTTTTTT; cdr3_aa: CASSDWQNTGELFF
v_call: TRBV5-1; d_call: -; clone_size: -; j_call: TRBJ1-2; cdr3_nt: TGCGCCAGCAGCTTGGACGGCTTAACTAACTATGGCTACACCTTC; cdr3_aa: CASSLDGLTNYGYTF
v_call: TRBV5-1; d_call: -; clone_size: few; j_call: TRBJ2-5; cdr3_nt: TGCGCCAGCAGCTTGTCATCGGGAGCAGGAGAGACCCAGTACTTC; cdr3_aa: CASSLSSGAGETQYF
v_call: TRBV23-1; d_call: -; clone_size: once; j_call: TRBJ2-5; cdr3_nt: TGCGCCAGCAGTCAATCGGCAGGGCAGATCGCCCAGTACTTC; cdr3_aa: CASSQSAGQIAQYF
v_call: TRBV9; d_call: -; clone_size: -; j_call: TRBJ1-4; cdr3_nt: TGTGCCAGCAGTCCCGGGGGATACGTTGAAAAACTGTTTTTT; cdr3_aa: CASSPGGYVEKLFF
v_call: TRBV5-1; d_call: -; clone_size: -; j_call: TRBJ2-7; cdr3_nt: TGCGCCAGCGGGTACGATTCCGGCTACGAGCAGTACTTC; cdr3_aa: CASGYDSGYEQYF